This T cell receptor (beta chain) was sequenced for a study of T cells after yellow fever vaccination. Findings and limits, study-wide: Post-booster repertoires contained most primary-vaccination clones again (roughly 96% CD4, 88% CD8).

Regarding this clonotype: Its matching antigen is unknown.

Germline values: CDR1 SGHRS, CDR2 YFSETQ. The ends lost 2 bases at V and 6 bases at J; junction bases unmatched: 2. The CDR3 spans 14 residues. Template switching with 5'RACE generated the TCR cDNA and added a universal primer site and UMIs. Via MiXCR, TCRdb re-called the 5' RACE reads, giving one row per CDR3 protein. The table lists 510,000 or so distinct CDR3 sequences, roughly 19% of them singletons, with over 11% in the top ten. The chain links TRBV5-1 to TRBJ1-6; 7 bases line up with TRBD1. The source of this sequence is a man younger than 40 who received the YFV17D yellow fever vaccine. The input for sequencing was PBMCs, taken 15 days after the yellow fever booster vaccination. For the CDR3, the DNA is TGCGCCAGCAGCTTTTGGGACAGTAATTCACCCCTCCACTTT. Translating it yields CASSFWDSNSPLHF.